These T cell receptor beta chains were read from a single sample in a study of Graves' ophthalmopathy and Graves' hyperthyroidism. TCRdb recomputed calls from the multiplex PCR reads with MiXCR, one row per CDR3 protein. This table holds approximately 160,000 distinct CDR3 sequences, 39% found once. Source material: peripheral blood. The receptors shown here come from a man aged 30 to 39 with Graves' ophthalmopathy. Both conserved end residues are part of each CDR3. D genes are given only for firm matches. Clone sizes are given selectively: once, few, many, or a class where the clone is expanded.

j_call v_call clone_size d_call cdr3_length cdr3_aa cdr3_nt
TRBJ2-7 TRBV6-2/TRBV6-3 many - 14 CASSYPGRIYEQYF TGTGCCAGCAGTTACCCGGGACGGATCTACGAGCAGTACTTC
TRBJ1-5 TRBV5-1 many - 16 CASSQRPGDSNQPQHF TGCGCCAGCAGCCAAAGACCCGGGGATAGCAATCAGCCCCAGCATTTT
TRBJ1-3 TRBV30 - - 14 CAWGDNTSGNTIYF TGTGCCTGGGGCGATAACACCTCTGGAAACACCATATATTTT
TRBJ1-1 TRBV30 many - 14 CAWSITPPTTEAFF TGTGCCTGGAGCATTACCCCTCCGACCACTGAAGCTTTCTTT
TRBJ2-5 TRBV11-2 - - 15 CASSLESVERETQYF TGTGCCAGCAGCTTAGAGTCGGTGGAGCGAGAGACCCAGTACTTC
TRBJ2-7 TRBV7-8 - - 12 CASSPLGYEQYF TGTGCCAGCAGCCCTCTCGGTTACGAGCAGTACTTC
TRBJ2-5 TRBV15 - TRBD2 18 CATSRDPSGRQIQETQYF TGTGCCACCAGCAGAGATCCTAGCGGGAGGCAGATCCAAGAGACCCAGTACTTC
TRBJ2-1 TRBV27 - - 18 CASSYSAGSGAFYNEQFF TGTGCCAGCAGTTACTCGGCGGGAAGTGGGGCCTTCTACAATGAGCAGTTCTTC
TRBJ2-7 TRBV7-8 - TRBD1 18 CASSLVVRGQGGPREQYF TGTGCCAGCAGCTTAGTAGTCCGGGGACAGGGAGGACCGCGTGAGCAGTACTTC
TRBJ1-1 TRBV6-1 - - 14 CASNLLWTPKGAFF TGTGCCAGCAACCTCCTCTGGACACCTAAAGGGGCTTTCTTT
TRBJ2-5 TRBV11-1 once - 18 CASSLGFSVWGQKETQYF TGTGCCAGCAGCTTAGGTTTTTCGGTGTGGGGACAAAAAGAGACCCAGTACTTC
TRBJ1-6 TRBV7-2 many - 15 CASSPTHGINSPLHF TGTGCCAGCAGCCCAACCCATGGTATCAATTCACCCCTCCACTTT
TRBJ2-7 TRBV28 - - 14 CATYPGPSSYEQYF TGTGCCACCTATCCGGGACCGAGCTCCTACGAGCAGTACTTC
TRBJ2-5 TRBV20-1 many TRBD1 13 CSARDSGQQNQYF TGCAGTGCTAGAGATTCGGGACAGCAGAACCAGTACTTC